This is a list of T cell receptor beta chains from one sample in a study of T cell responses to AZD1222 COVID-19 vaccine. Libraries were prepared by immunoSEQ multiplex PCR; TCRdb keeps only in-frame clonotypes and omits some of them. The sample lists about 110,000 clones; about 86% were seen once. The sample here was peripheral blood, taken on day 0 of AZD1222 vaccination. All receptors come from an adult in good health. Each CDR3 is given with its conserved first and last residue.

V	CDR3
TRBV9	CASSVSPGGAGNTIYF
TRBV5-5	CASSLEWQGSEAFF
TRBV30	CAWSAEDGPYYEQYF
TRBV30	CAWGQGIPATNEKLFF
TRBV6-1	CASSVNSGGARPYEQYF
TRBV30	CASGTGFNQPQHF
TRBV14	CASSQNRLETQYF
TRBV3-1/TRBV3-2	CASSQEGGLAGAYTDTQYF
TRBV5-1	CASSRYGGTEETQYF
TRBV7-9	CASSSWSVGYEQYF
TRBV27	CASSPPEWYTGELFF
TRBV29-1	CSVDLQGYEQYF
TRBV25-1	CASSELKGDSYNEQFF
TRBV3-1/TRBV3-2	CASSRPGLAENTGELFF
TRBV2	CASSGNRGQETQYF
TRBV6-5	CASSSWGSNQPQHF
TRBV5-1	CASSWDGTNSPLHF
TRBV19	CASSSGHRDTQYF
TRBV2	CASRQGRDTEAFF
TRBV18	CASSPVGGNSQPQHF
TRBV4-1	CASSQGGQTEQYF
TRBV19	CASRAPLTRKLFF